These 20 T cell receptor beta chains came from one sample sequenced in a study of cytomegalovirus exposure and HLA in healthy donors. PCR involved 60 Vbeta and 13 Jbeta primers. TCRdb keeps only in-frame clones here, not all; method: immunoSEQ multiplex PCR. Among over 150,000 clones listed, approximately 81% were seen once. Sequenced material: PBMCs. The receptors were gathered from a man aged 18 to 30 in good health and CMV-seronegative.

Only one count was recorded for this clone. V usage is TRBV9 and J usage is TRBJ2-7; 9 positions agree with TRBD1. V lost 4 bases and J lost 3; bases outside the gene matches: 5. This CDR3 region has 14 residues. The germline V gene has CDR1 SGDLS and CDR2 YYNGEE. This chain's CDR3 is CASSPQGQGYEQYF. DNA of the CDR3: TGTGCCAGCAGCCCCCAGGGACAGGGCTACGAGCAGTACTTC.

This clone was found once. The chain carries TRBV19 and TRBJ2-7; TRBD2 is a possible D gene (6 bases). Germline lookup yields CDR1 LNHDA and CDR2 SQIVND (reference sequence). The V end lost 1 base, the J end lost 2 bases, and 12 bases lay between the germline ends. The CDR3 has 15 residues. Here the CDR3 DNA reads TGTGCCAGTAGTATAGGGGGAGGCACAACCTACGAGCAGTACTTC. It specifies CASSIGGGTTYEQYF.

The chain is built from TRBV19 and TRBJ1-1, with D possibly TRBD1 on 6 matching bases. Germline V lookup: CDR1 LNHDA, CDR2 SQIVND (reference sequence). This CDR3 contains 15 residues. V was cut by 5 bases and J by 5 bases, with 18 bases left in between. CDR3 DNA: TGTGCCAGTAGTGCCATCCCGGGACAAGGGACTGAAGCTTTCTTT. Its translation: CASSAIPGQGTEAFF. Together with reference TRBV19 and TRBJ1-1, the CDR3 gives the full variable domain: DGGITQSPKYLFRKEGQNVTLSCEQNLNHDAMYWYRQDPGQGLRLIYYSQIVNDFQKGDIAEGYSVSREKKESFPLTVTSAQKNPTAFYLCASSAIPGQGTEAFFGQGTRLTVV.

This chain joins TRBV6-5 and TRBJ1-5; D remains ambiguous. The CDR3 is 12 amino acids. V was clipped by 7 bases and J by 5 bases, with 9 bases between them. CDR1 is MNHEY and CDR2 is SVGAGI in the germline V gene. This CDR3 reads CASTGFDQPQHF. CDR3 in DNA: TGTGCCAGCACGGGGTTCGATCAGCCCCAGCATTTT.

This chain uses TRBV16 with TRBJ1-4; TRBD1 aligns across 11 bases. Germline CDR1 reads KGHSY; CDR2 reads FQNENV. The CDR3 totals 15 residues. V was clipped by 3 bases and J by 7 bases; unmatched bases: 4. The CDR3 region has the DNA TGTGCCAGCAGCCATACCGGGACAGGGGGTGAAAAACTGTTTTTT. Its translation: CASSHTGTGGEKLFF.

The chain links TRBV14 to TRBJ1-3; D possibly corresponds to TRBD1 (5 bases). Trimming cost V 1 base and J 9 bases, with 7 bases left between them. Germline V gene lookup returns CDR1 SGHDN and CDR2 FVKESK. This CDR3 comprises 12 residues. This CDR3 is CASSQARATIYF. Here the CDR3 DNA reads TGTGCCAGCAGCCAAGCCAGGGCCACCATATATTTT.

The chain recombines TRBV28 with TRBJ2-5, with 7 nucleotides matching TRBD1. The V and J ends lost 3 bases and 3 bases, in that order; junction bases with no gene match: 4. Germline values: CDR1 MDHEN, CDR2 SYDVKM. The CDR3 spans 14 residues. The CDR3 sequence: CASSLSGQKETQYF. CDR3 DNA: TGTGCCAGCAGTTTGTCGGGACAGAAAGAGACCCAGTACTTC. Combining the CDR3 with reference TRBV28 and TRBJ2-5 gives the whole variable domain DVKVTQSSRYLVKRTGEKVFLECVQDMDHENMFWYRQDPGLGLRLIYFSYDVKMKEKGDIPEGYSVSREKKERFSLILESASTNQTSMYLCASSLSGQKETQYFGPGTRLLVL.

This clone appeared a few times. The chain carries TRBV18 and TRBJ2-5; 7 bases agree with TRBD2. V gave up 3 bases and J gave up 2 bases; unmatched junction bases: 6. The CDR3 extends over 15 amino acids. Germline V gene data show CDR1 as KGHSH and CDR2 as LQKENI. CDR3 nucleotide sequence: TGTGCCAGCTCACCTCGACCGGGACTACAAGAGACCCAGTACTTC. The encoded protein is CASSPRPGLQETQYF.

This clone is a singleton in its sample. This chain joins TRBV30 and TRBJ2-7; D possibly corresponds to TRBD1 (6 bases). Trimming took off 3 bases at V and 2 bases at J, with 17 bases between the two ends. Germline V gene lookup returns CDR1 GTSNPN and CDR2 SVGIG (reference sequence). The length of the CDR3 is 15 residues. The CDR3 is CAWRGARLPAYEQYF. CDR3 DNA: TGTGCCTGGAGGGGGGCGCGCCTACCGGCCTACGAGCAGTACTTC.

A note on this clone: Sequence at one end of the junction differs from germline and may be a read error. J is TRBJ2-3 and V is TRBV7-9, with D perhaps matching TRBD2 (7 bases). CDR3 size: 15 residues. CDR1 and CDR2 from the germline V gene are SEHNR and FQNEAQ (reference sequence). Written as DNA, the CDR3 is TGTTCCAGCAGCCCGACGGGGGGCCGATCAGATACGCAGTATTTT. This gives the protein CSSSPTGGRSDTQYF.

V and J are TRBV7-8 and TRBJ2-5, with no clear D. Germline V lookup: CDR1 SGHVS, CDR2 FQNEAQ. This CDR3 is built from 13 residues. The V gene lost 3 bases and the J gene lost 5 bases, with 10 bases spanning the gap. The CDR3 spells CASSFLRLETQYF. In DNA form, the CDR3 reads TGTGCCAGCAGCTTCCTAAGACTGGAGACCCAGTACTTC.

The chain joins TRBV18 to TRBJ2-6; TRBD1 agrees at 9 bases. V was clipped by 4 bases and J by 4 bases; unmatched bases: 5. Germline V CDR1 and CDR2: KGHSH, LQKENI. This CDR3 has 16 residues. The CDR3 loop reads CASSRGTGMGANVLTF. The CDR3 coding sequence is TGTGCCAGCTCACGAGGGACAGGGATGGGGGCCAACGTCCTGACTTTC.

The rearrangement links TRBV4-3 to TRBJ2-7; D gene uncertain. Germline-derived CDR1 and CDR2 are LGHNA and YSLEER. Trimming pared 0 bases from V and 1 base from J, leaving 10 bases between. There are 15 residues in the CDR3. As DNA, the CDR3 is TGCGCCAGCAGCCAAGATCTCGGGTTTTCCTACGAGCAGTACTTC. Residues: CASSQDLGFSYEQYF.

This clone was counted a few times. This rearrangement joins TRBV21-1 to TRBJ2-3; TRBD1 is the table's D call, not checked against the DNA. TRBV21-1 is flagged as a pseudogene. The CDR3 spans 15 residues. This chain's CDR3 is CASNFRTGRADTQYF. The DNA of the CDR3 is TGTGCCAGCAATTTCCGTACAGGGCGAGCAGATACGCAGTATTTT.

V usage is TRBV19 and J usage is TRBJ2-7, with D possibly being TRBD1 (5 bases). V was clipped by 9 bases and J by 3 bases, with 9 bases between them. Germline-derived CDR1 and CDR2 are LNHDA and SQIVND (reference sequence). There are 11 residues in the CDR3. CDR3 DNA: TGTGCCAGCTCAGGGTACTACGAGCAGTACTTC. It yields the protein CASSGYYEQYF.

This chain uses TRBV5-1 with TRBJ2-1, with 7 bases that match TRBD2. After removal of 2 bases from V and 4 bases from J, the junction contained 9 bases not matched to a gene. This CDR3 comprises 16 residues. Germline CDR1 SGHRS, CDR2 YFSETQ. The CDR3 nucleotides read TGCGCCAGCAGCTTCAACCCTAGCGGAGGGTACAATGAGCAGTTCTTC. Its protein is CASSFNPSGGYNEQFF.

The rearrangement joins TRBV27 to TRBJ1-1, with 9 bases that match TRBD1. The CDR3 length is 13 residues. Germline trimming cut 5 bases from V and 8 bases from J; bases unmatched to any gene: 6. CDR1 MNHEY and CDR2 SMNVEV come from the germline V gene (reference sequence). The CDR3 spells CASSLPDRGEAFF. DNA for the CDR3: TGTGCCAGCAGTCTCCCGGACAGGGGCGAAGCTTTCTTT.

The chain links TRBV28 to TRBJ2-7; TRBD2 is a possible D gene (6 bases). The V end was cut by 4 bases, the J end by 3 bases, with 13 bases between. The CDR3 has 14 residues. Germline V lookup: CDR1 MDHEN, CDR2 SYDVKM. The DNA for the CDR3 is TGTGCCAGCAGTTGGGAGGTAGTCATCTACGAGCAGTACTTC. It codes for CASSWEVVIYEQYF.

This clone was seen a few times. The rearrangement joins TRBV25-1 to TRBJ2-7, with a weak D call TRBD1 (6 bases). Germline V gene data show CDR1 as MGHDK and CDR2 as SYGVNS. The CDR3 extends over 14 amino acids. V lost 5 bases to trimming and J lost 4 bases, with 15 bases between them. The DNA of the CDR3 is TGTGCCAGCAGTTCGAATCAAGGGGGTTACGAGCAGTACTTC. Translated, it gives CASSSNQGGYEQYF.

The rearrangement links TRBV2 to TRBJ2-5, with a possible D match to TRBD1 (6 bases). V shed 7 bases and J shed 5 bases, with 11 bases lying between them. Germline V gene sequence: CDR1 SNHLY, CDR2 FYNNEI. There are 12 residues in the CDR3. Here the CDR3 reads CASKGVWETQYF. Written as DNA, the CDR3 is TGTGCCAGCAAGGGGGTTTGGGAGACCCAGTACTTC.